A selection of T cell receptor beta chains follows, all from one sample in a study of T cell repertoires in cytomegalovirus infection. TCRdb reprocessed the reads via MiXCR and lists one record per CDR3 protein. The sample consists of more than 150,000 distinct CDR3 sequences, about 21% of them appearing once. Material: PBMCs. The receptors were gathered from a human donor in good health (CMV status not recorded). Some clones in this sample may be carry-over from other donors' samples. Each CDR3 is given with its conserved first and last residue. Each record gives: J gene, V gene, clone size, D gene, CDR3 DNA, CDR3 protein. D genes are given only for firm matches. Where a row states a size, it is once, few, many or the class of an expanded clone; other rows omit it.

j_call: TRBJ1-5; v_call: TRBV7-2; clone_size: many; d_call: TRBD1; cdr3_nt: TGTGCCAGCAGCTTTTGGGACAGCCAAAATCAGCCCCAGCATTTT; cdr3_aa: CASSFWDSQNQPQHF
j_call: TRBJ2-5; v_call: TRBV19; clone_size: -; d_call: TRBD1; cdr3_nt: TGTGCCAGTAGCACAGGGGGCGCGCAGACCCAGTACTTC; cdr3_aa: CASSTGGAQTQYF
j_call: TRBJ2-1; v_call: TRBV5-1; clone_size: -; d_call: TRBD2; cdr3_nt: TGCGCCAGCAGCCCGGGACTAGCTCCTAACCCCTACAATGAGCAGTTCTTC; cdr3_aa: CASSPGLAPNPYNEQFF
j_call: TRBJ2-6; v_call: TRBV5-1; clone_size: -; d_call: -; cdr3_nt: TGCGCCAGCAGTGCCAGGGTAGTATCTGGGGCCAACGTCCTGACTTTC; cdr3_aa: CASSARVVSGANVLTF
j_call: TRBJ2-3; v_call: TRBV12-3/TRBV12-4; clone_size: -; d_call: -; cdr3_nt: TGTGCCAGCAGTTTGGGGGATCACACAGATACGCAGTATTTT; cdr3_aa: CASSLGDHTDTQYF
j_call: TRBJ2-3; v_call: TRBV19; clone_size: few; d_call: -; cdr3_nt: TGTGCCAGTAGTATAGATAACAGGAAACACACAGATACGCAGTATTTT; cdr3_aa: CASSIDNRKHTDTQYF
j_call: TRBJ2-1; v_call: TRBV7-3; clone_size: many; d_call: -; cdr3_nt: TGTGCCAGCAGCCCGGGACGAGAGCAGTTCTTC; cdr3_aa: CASSPGREQFF
j_call: TRBJ2-1; v_call: TRBV6-1; clone_size: many; d_call: TRBD2; cdr3_nt: TGTGCCACCAACCGCGGGGGAGGGTACAATGAGCAGTTCTTC; cdr3_aa: CATNRGGGYNEQFF
j_call: TRBJ2-7; v_call: TRBV6-5; clone_size: -; d_call: -; cdr3_nt: TGTGCCAGCAGAGTGACAAATTCCTACGAGCAGTACTTC; cdr3_aa: CASRVTNSYEQYF
j_call: TRBJ1-1; v_call: TRBV6-5; clone_size: -; d_call: -; cdr3_nt: TGTGCCAGCAGTTACGGTGGGAGGAAAGCTTTCTTT; cdr3_aa: CASSYGGRKAFF
j_call: TRBJ2-3; v_call: TRBV28; clone_size: -; d_call: TRBD2; cdr3_nt: TGTTCAGCGGGAGGGCCCACAGATACGCAGTATTTT; cdr3_aa: CSAGGPTDTQYF
j_call: TRBJ2-7; v_call: TRBV4-1; clone_size: few; d_call: TRBD1; cdr3_nt: TGCGCCAGCAGCCAAGAGGGACAGGGGCTCGAGCAGTACTTC; cdr3_aa: CASSQEGQGLEQYF
j_call: TRBJ1-2; v_call: TRBV12-3/TRBV12-4; clone_size: few; d_call: -; cdr3_nt: TGTGCCAGCAGCCTTCGTGGAGTCTATGGCTACACCTTC; cdr3_aa: CASSLRGVYGYTF
j_call: TRBJ1-1; v_call: TRBV3-1; clone_size: few; d_call: -; cdr3_nt: TGTGCCAGCAGCCAAGTGATCCCGAACACTGAAGCTTTCTTT; cdr3_aa: CASSQVIPNTEAFF
j_call: TRBJ2-3; v_call: TRBV7-2; clone_size: -; d_call: -; cdr3_nt: TGTGCCAGCAGCCGAATGCCCCGACCAGATACGCAGTATTTT; cdr3_aa: CASSRMPRPDTQYF
j_call: TRBJ1-1; v_call: TRBV19; clone_size: -; d_call: -; cdr3_nt: TGTGCCAGTAAAGGACCAGGGAGCTCTGAAGCTTTCTTT; cdr3_aa: CASKGPGSSEAFF
j_call: TRBJ1-1; v_call: TRBV14; clone_size: -; d_call: -; cdr3_nt: TGTGCCAGCAGCCGCGGGACCACCCGTTCTGAAGCTTTCTTT; cdr3_aa: CASSRGTTRSEAFF
j_call: TRBJ1-6; v_call: TRBV27; clone_size: -; d_call: -; cdr3_nt: TGTGCCAGCAGTTTATCGGGGCAGATGAGCTCCTATAATTCACCCCTCCACTTT; cdr3_aa: CASSLSGQMSSYNSPLHF
j_call: TRBJ2-3; v_call: TRBV12-3/TRBV12-4; clone_size: few; d_call: TRBD2; cdr3_nt: TGTGCCAGCAGATCCGGGACTAGCGGGGGCCTTAGCACAGATACGCAGTATTTT; cdr3_aa: CASRSGTSGGLSTDTQYF
j_call: TRBJ1-2; v_call: TRBV14; clone_size: many; d_call: -; cdr3_nt: TGTGCCAGCGGCACCGTGGTGGGCGGCTACACCTTC; cdr3_aa: CASGTVVGGYTF
j_call: TRBJ2-1; v_call: TRBV5-1; clone_size: -; d_call: -; cdr3_nt: TGCGCCAGCAGCTTGGCCTCGCGGGAAGGCAATGAGCAGTTCTTC; cdr3_aa: CASSLASREGNEQFF
j_call: TRBJ2-2; v_call: TRBV13; clone_size: few; d_call: TRBD1; cdr3_nt: TGTGCCAGCAGCCGGACAGGGAGCAACACCGGGGAGCTGTTTTTT; cdr3_aa: CASSRTGSNTGELFF
j_call: TRBJ2-5; v_call: TRBV7-9; clone_size: few; d_call: -; cdr3_nt: TGTGCCAGCAGCTTACCGGGCCCCGCTAGAGAGACCCAGTACTTC; cdr3_aa: CASSLPGPARETQYF
j_call: TRBJ2-7; v_call: TRBV7-8; clone_size: many; d_call: TRBD2; cdr3_nt: TGTGCCAGCAGCTTCGGACTAGCGGGAGACGAGCAGTACTTC; cdr3_aa: CASSFGLAGDEQYF
j_call: TRBJ1-1; v_call: TRBV19; clone_size: -; d_call: -; cdr3_nt: TGTGCCAGTAGCGTTTGTGGCAGGAGGGGTCGGGGTGAAGCTTTCTTT; cdr3_aa: CASSVCGRRGRGEAFF
j_call: TRBJ2-3; v_call: TRBV7-6; clone_size: many; d_call: TRBD2; cdr3_nt: TGTGCCAGCAGCTTAGAATCAGCGGGGCGGGTTCCAGATACGCAGTATTTT; cdr3_aa: CASSLESAGRVPDTQYF
j_call: TRBJ1-2; v_call: TRBV12-3/TRBV12-4; clone_size: -; d_call: -; cdr3_nt: TGTGCCAGCAGTTTATTCGCCAGGGTCGGCTATGGCTACACCTTC; cdr3_aa: CASSLFARVGYGYTF
j_call: TRBJ2-1; v_call: TRBV12-3/TRBV12-4; clone_size: -; d_call: TRBD1; cdr3_nt: TGTGCCAGCAGCTACAGGGGGACGGACAATGAGCAGTTCTTC; cdr3_aa: CASSYRGTDNEQFF
j_call: TRBJ2-5; v_call: TRBV30; clone_size: -; d_call: TRBD2; cdr3_nt: TGTGCCTGGAGTGTACTAGCGGGAGAGACCCAGTACTTC; cdr3_aa: CAWSVLAGETQYF
j_call: TRBJ2-5; v_call: TRBV12-3/TRBV12-4; clone_size: many; d_call: -; cdr3_nt: TGTGCCAGCAGTTTAGGGGGGTGGGAGACCCAGTACTTC; cdr3_aa: CASSLGGWETQYF
j_call: TRBJ1-1; v_call: TRBV7-2; clone_size: many; d_call: -; cdr3_nt: TGTGCCAGCAGTAAAGGGTCGATGGCATATGAAGCTTTCTTT; cdr3_aa: CASSKGSMAYEAFF
j_call: TRBJ1-6; v_call: TRBV12-5; clone_size: -; d_call: TRBD1; cdr3_nt: TGTGCTAGTGCCATGGGACAGGGCATCTCACCCCTCCACTTT; cdr3_aa: CASAMGQGISPLHF
j_call: TRBJ1-2; v_call: TRBV19; clone_size: -; d_call: TRBD1; cdr3_nt: TGTGCCAGTAGTATAGATCGCGTGGACAGGATCTATGGCTACACCTTC; cdr3_aa: CASSIDRVDRIYGYTF
j_call: TRBJ2-2; v_call: TRBV7-9; clone_size: -; d_call: -; cdr3_nt: TGTGCCAGCAGCTTAGAGCGGGTCACCGGGGAGCTGTTTTTT; cdr3_aa: CASSLERVTGELFF
j_call: TRBJ1-4; v_call: TRBV4-2; clone_size: -; d_call: -; cdr3_nt: TGTGCCAGCAGCCAAGACCTAGGTGGAGAAAAACTGTTTTTT; cdr3_aa: CASSQDLGGEKLFF
j_call: TRBJ2-3; v_call: TRBV20-1; clone_size: -; d_call: -; cdr3_nt: TGCAGTGGTCAGCTGGGCACAGATACGCAGTATTTT; cdr3_aa: CSGQLGTDTQYF
j_call: TRBJ1-1; v_call: TRBV20-1; clone_size: -; d_call: TRBD1; cdr3_nt: TGCAGTGCTCCATCGAGACAGGGGCTTGATGAAGCTTTCTTT; cdr3_aa: CSAPSRQGLDEAFF
j_call: TRBJ1-2; v_call: TRBV28; clone_size: few; d_call: TRBD1; cdr3_nt: TGTGCCAGCAGTTTCCCTGGACAGGGGGCGCGCTATGGCTACACCTTC; cdr3_aa: CASSFPGQGARYGYTF
j_call: TRBJ2-2; v_call: TRBV7-2; clone_size: few; d_call: TRBD2; cdr3_nt: TGTGCCAGCAGCTTAGCGCGGGGCGGGAGGACCAACACCGGGGAGCTGTTTTTT; cdr3_aa: CASSLARGGRTNTGELFF
j_call: TRBJ1-5; v_call: TRBV19; clone_size: -; d_call: TRBD1; cdr3_nt: TGTGCCAGTAGCTCGGGACAGACCCAGCGGAGGTTAAAGCCCCAGCATTTT; cdr3_aa: CASSSGQTQRRLKPQHF
j_call: TRBJ2-2; v_call: TRBV30; clone_size: few; d_call: TRBD1; cdr3_nt: TGTGCTCGACAGGGAGTCTCGACCGGGGAGCTGTTTTTT; cdr3_aa: CARQGVSTGELFF
j_call: TRBJ1-4; v_call: TRBV5-1; clone_size: -; d_call: -; cdr3_nt: TGCGCCAGCAGCTTTACTGGGGGCAATGAAAAACTGTTTTTT; cdr3_aa: CASSFTGGNEKLFF
j_call: TRBJ2-7; v_call: TRBV7-8; clone_size: many; d_call: -; cdr3_nt: TGTGCCAGCAGCTCCCGGACAGGGGCGGCGGGAGGGGCCGCAGAGCAGTACTTC; cdr3_aa: CASSSRTGAAGGAAEQYF